This T cell receptor beta chain was recorded in a study of long-term antiretroviral therapy in people with HIV. Study-wide results and caveats: Within the repertoire, clones expanded before ART were dominant at all time points. HIV repertoires had narrower CDR3 length ranges than controls.

Trimming cost V 5 bases and J 6 bases; bases outside gene matches: 10. CDR1 MGHDK and CDR2 SYGVNS come from the germline V gene. This CDR3 is 16 amino acids long. Note on this clone: The antigen is unknown.

From each donor, at least one pre-ART PBMC sample and at least two post-ART PBMC samples were obtained. Survey level was the resolution at which the v3.0 immunoSEQ assay ran. Here immunoSEQ multiplex PCR was the method, and the copy in TCRdb shows in-frame clones only, minus some. The table shows around 30,000 clones, with roughly 84% occurring only once. The clonotype originates from a man in his forties with HIV. The V gene is TRBV25-1, the J gene TRBJ2-1, with 10 bases aligning to TRBD2. Here the sequenced sample was unsorted PBMCs, taken 3 years after starting antiretroviral therapy. The CDR3 reads CASSPSGTSVTNEQFF. CDR3 sequence (DNA): TGTGCCAGCAGTCCTTCCGGGACTAGCGTAACCAATGAGCAGTTCTTC.